This is a list of T cell receptor beta chains from one sample in a study of T cell responses to AZD1222 COVID-19 vaccine. Assay used: immunoSEQ multiplex PCR; TCRdb lists only in-frame clones, some missing. Of fewer than 140,000 clones in the sample, approximately 87% are singletons; the top ten hold around 5.1%. The sample was peripheral blood, taken on day 0 of AZD1222 vaccination. These receptors all stem from an adult in good health. CDR3s include the opening cysteine and the closing phenylalanine or tryptophan. Each record gives: D gene, J gene, clone size, V gene, CDR3 DNA, CDR3 protein. D genes are given only for firm matches. Only part of the rows carry a size: once, few, many, or a class if the clone is expanded.

d_call: .; j_call: TRBJ2-5; clone_size: .; v_call: TRBV28; cdr3_nt: TGTGCCAGCAGGCTAGCAGAGACCCAGTACTTC; cdr3_aa: CASRLAETQYF
d_call: .; j_call: TRBJ1-2; clone_size: .; v_call: TRBV6-6; cdr3_nt: TGTGCCAGCAGTGACGGTATGGGCCACTACACCTTC; cdr3_aa: CASSDGMGHYTF
d_call: .; j_call: TRBJ1-2; clone_size: .; v_call: TRBV6-5; cdr3_nt: TGTGCCAGCAGTTACAACGGGCCGAGGGACGACTATGGCTACACCTTC; cdr3_aa: CASSYNGPRDDYGYTF
d_call: .; j_call: TRBJ2-1; clone_size: few; v_call: TRBV12-3/TRBV12-4; cdr3_nt: TGTGCCAGCAGTTTAAGGGTGGTTGAGCAGTTCTTC; cdr3_aa: CASSLRVVEQFF
d_call: .; j_call: TRBJ1-3; clone_size: .; v_call: TRBV10-1; cdr3_nt: TGCGCCAGCAGTGAGAGCTCTGGAAACACCATATATTTT; cdr3_aa: CASSESSGNTIYF
d_call: TRBD1; j_call: TRBJ2-7; clone_size: .; v_call: TRBV5-1; cdr3_nt: TGCGCCAGCACCAATGACAGGGGACCCTACGAGCAGTACTTC; cdr3_aa: CASTNDRGPYEQYF
d_call: .; j_call: TRBJ2-1; clone_size: .; v_call: TRBV19; cdr3_nt: TGTGCCAGTAGTCTACCAGGGGACCCCTACAATGAGCAGTTCTTC; cdr3_aa: CASSLPGDPYNEQFF
d_call: .; j_call: TRBJ2-7; clone_size: .; v_call: TRBV20-1; cdr3_nt: TGCAGTGCTAGCGACCGATTTAAGTACTTC; cdr3_aa: CSASDRFKYF
d_call: TRBD1; j_call: TRBJ2-1; clone_size: .; v_call: TRBV13; cdr3_nt: TGTGCCAGCAGCAAAAGGACAGGGGGCCACAATGAGCAGTTCTTC; cdr3_aa: CASSKRTGGHNEQFF
d_call: TRBD2; j_call: TRBJ2-1; clone_size: .; v_call: TRBV19; cdr3_nt: TGTGCCAGTACTAGCGGGAGAGGCAATGAGCAGTTCTTC; cdr3_aa: CASTSGRGNEQFF
d_call: TRBD1; j_call: TRBJ2-1; clone_size: .; v_call: TRBV4-3; cdr3_nt: TGCGCCAGCAGCCAAACCCCCGGGACAGGGTTTGAGCAGTTCTTC; cdr3_aa: CASSQTPGTGFEQFF
d_call: .; j_call: TRBJ2-5; clone_size: .; v_call: TRBV20-1; cdr3_nt: TGCAGTGCTAGTGCTCCGATGGGGCGAGAGACCCAGTACTTC; cdr3_aa: CSASAPMGRETQYF
d_call: TRBD2; j_call: TRBJ2-1; clone_size: .; v_call: TRBV5-1; cdr3_nt: TGCGCCAGCAGCCCGCGGGAGGGCCACTCCTACAATGAGCAGTTCTTC; cdr3_aa: CASSPREGHSYNEQFF
d_call: .; j_call: TRBJ2-2; clone_size: .; v_call: TRBV28; cdr3_nt: TGTGCCAGCATAAGCAGGAACACCGGGGAGCTGTTTTTT; cdr3_aa: CASISRNTGELFF
d_call: .; j_call: TRBJ2-1; clone_size: .; v_call: TRBV4-1; cdr3_nt: TGCGCCAGCAGCCACTCGGACGGCCAATTCAATGAGCAGTTCTTC; cdr3_aa: CASSHSDGQFNEQFF
d_call: TRBD2; j_call: TRBJ2-1; clone_size: .; v_call: TRBV6-6; cdr3_nt: TGTGCCAGCAGTTCCGGGGGGTCCTACAATGAGCAGTTCTTC; cdr3_aa: CASSSGGSYNEQFF
d_call: .; j_call: TRBJ2-5; clone_size: .; v_call: TRBV9; cdr3_nt: TGTGCCAGCAGCGTAACGGAGAATTGGGAGACCCAGTACTTC; cdr3_aa: CASSVTENWETQYF
d_call: .; j_call: TRBJ2-3; clone_size: once; v_call: TRBV7-3; cdr3_nt: TGTGCCAGCAGCTTATCGTCAGGCACAGATACGCAGTATTTT; cdr3_aa: CASSLSSGTDTQYF
d_call: .; j_call: TRBJ2-2; clone_size: .; v_call: TRBV19; cdr3_nt: TGTGCCAGTATCCCGAGGGGGGCTGGGGAGCTGTTTTTT; cdr3_aa: CASIPRGAGELFF
d_call: .; j_call: TRBJ2-7; clone_size: .; v_call: TRBV5-1; cdr3_nt: TGCGCCAGCAGCTTCGGCTACGAGCAGTACTTC; cdr3_aa: CASSFGYEQYF
d_call: TRBD2; j_call: TRBJ2-5; clone_size: .; v_call: TRBV4-2; cdr3_nt: TGTGCCAGCAGCCCCCTAGGGACTAGCGGGCCCCAGTACTTC; cdr3_aa: CASSPLGTSGPQYF
d_call: TRBD2; j_call: TRBJ2-2; clone_size: once; v_call: TRBV11-2; cdr3_nt: TGTGCCAGCAGGCCATATCCGGGACTAACGAACACCGGGGAGCTGTTTTTT; cdr3_aa: CASRPYPGLTNTGELFF
d_call: .; j_call: TRBJ1-2; clone_size: .; v_call: TRBV12-3/TRBV12-4; cdr3_nt: TGTGCCAGCAGCTCCCAGGGGCTGGGGGGCTACACCTTC; cdr3_aa: CASSSQGLGGYTF
d_call: TRBD2; j_call: TRBJ2-1; clone_size: once; v_call: TRBV7-2; cdr3_nt: TGTGCCAGCAGCTTAATGGGAGCGGGAGTAGGTGAGCAGTTCTTC; cdr3_aa: CASSLMGAGVGEQFF
d_call: .; j_call: TRBJ1-5; clone_size: .; v_call: TRBV5-1; cdr3_nt: TGCGCCAGCAGCTTGGACAGTGGCAATCAGCCCCAGCATTTT; cdr3_aa: CASSLDSGNQPQHF
d_call: .; j_call: TRBJ2-1; clone_size: .; v_call: TRBV2; cdr3_nt: TGTGCCAGCAAGCTCCAGCCCTTTAACAATGAGCAGTTCTTC; cdr3_aa: CASKLQPFNNEQFF
d_call: .; j_call: TRBJ1-1; clone_size: .; v_call: TRBV2; cdr3_nt: TGTGCCAGCAGTTCAGGGACCGCCAGTGGGAACACTGAAGCTTTCTTT; cdr3_aa: CASSSGTASGNTEAFF
d_call: TRBD1; j_call: TRBJ1-5; clone_size: .; v_call: TRBV6-5; cdr3_nt: TGTGCCAGCAGTTACTCGAAGGGGGCGAGCAATCAGCCCCAGCATTTT; cdr3_aa: CASSYSKGASNQPQHF
d_call: .; j_call: TRBJ1-3; clone_size: once; v_call: TRBV7-9; cdr3_nt: TGTGCCAGCAGCCTTGGTATAGTCTCTGGAAACACCATATATTTT; cdr3_aa: CASSLGIVSGNTIYF
d_call: TRBD2; j_call: TRBJ2-7; clone_size: .; v_call: TRBV7-9; cdr3_nt: TGTGCCAGCAGCTTAGCCAAGCGGGAGCTAACCTACGAGCAGTACTTC; cdr3_aa: CASSLAKRELTYEQYF
d_call: TRBD2; j_call: TRBJ2-2; clone_size: .; v_call: TRBV9; cdr3_nt: TGTGCCAGCAGCGTAGCAAGGACTAGCGGGAGTCACGGGGAGCTGTTTTTT; cdr3_aa: CASSVARTSGSHGELFF
d_call: TRBD2; j_call: TRBJ2-5; clone_size: .; v_call: TRBV15; cdr3_nt: TGTGCCACCAGCTCGACTAGCGTGGCAGAGACCCAGTACTTC; cdr3_aa: CATSSTSVAETQYF
d_call: .; j_call: TRBJ2-7; clone_size: once; v_call: TRBV5-8; cdr3_nt: TGTGCCAGCAGCTTGATCTACGAGCAGTACTTC; cdr3_aa: CASSLIYEQYF
d_call: .; j_call: TRBJ1-5; clone_size: .; v_call: TRBV19; cdr3_nt: TGTGCCAGTAGTAGCCGGGACTCGGGTGTCCAGCCCCAGCATTTT; cdr3_aa: CASSSRDSGVQPQHF
d_call: .; j_call: TRBJ1-2; clone_size: .; v_call: TRBV24-1; cdr3_nt: TGTGCCACCAGTGAAAATGACGGCGTCGGCTACACCTTC; cdr3_aa: CATSENDGVGYTF
d_call: TRBD2; j_call: TRBJ2-2; clone_size: .; v_call: TRBV10-1; cdr3_nt: TGCGCCAGCAGTCTCCTCCCTGGGGCGGGAGCGTACACCGGGGAGCTGTTTTTT; cdr3_aa: CASSLLPGAGAYTGELFF
d_call: .; j_call: TRBJ2-2; clone_size: .; v_call: TRBV7-2; cdr3_nt: TGTGCCAGCAGTAAACAGGGTGGAGGCACCGGGGAGCTGTTTTTT; cdr3_aa: CASSKQGGGTGELFF
d_call: .; j_call: TRBJ2-1; clone_size: .; v_call: TRBV5-5; cdr3_nt: TGTGCCAGCAGCTACCCCGGTAATGAGCAGTTCTTC; cdr3_aa: CASSYPGNEQFF
d_call: .; j_call: TRBJ1-2; clone_size: .; v_call: TRBV28; cdr3_nt: TGTGCCACCGACAGTTATGGCTACACCTTC; cdr3_aa: CATDSYGYTF
d_call: .; j_call: TRBJ1-3; clone_size: .; v_call: TRBV5-8; cdr3_nt: TGTGCCAGCAGCTTGGCCGGGGCAGGGGGAAACACCATATATTTT; cdr3_aa: CASSLAGAGGNTIYF
d_call: .; j_call: TRBJ1-2; clone_size: .; v_call: TRBV4-1; cdr3_nt: TGCGCCAGCAGCCAAGATGGTAGGGGCCCGACCAACTATGGCTACACCTTC; cdr3_aa: CASSQDGRGPTNYGYTF
d_call: TRBD1; j_call: TRBJ1-1; clone_size: .; v_call: TRBV5-1; cdr3_nt: TGCGCCAGCAGCTTGATCCAGGGGGCCTCGAGTGAAGCTTTCTTT; cdr3_aa: CASSLIQGASSEAFF